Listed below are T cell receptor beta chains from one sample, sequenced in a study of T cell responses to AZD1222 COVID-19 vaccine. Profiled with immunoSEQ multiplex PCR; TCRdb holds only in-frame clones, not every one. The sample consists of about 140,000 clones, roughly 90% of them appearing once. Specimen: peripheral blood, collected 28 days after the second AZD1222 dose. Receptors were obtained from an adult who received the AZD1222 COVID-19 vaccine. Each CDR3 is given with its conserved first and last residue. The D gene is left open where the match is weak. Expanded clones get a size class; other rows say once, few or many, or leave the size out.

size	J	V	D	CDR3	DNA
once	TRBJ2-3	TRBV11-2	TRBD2	CASSLDRLRGADTQYF	TGTGCCAGCAGCCTAGATCGGCTGCGGGGGGCGGATACGCAGTATTTT
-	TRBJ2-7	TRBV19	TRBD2	CASSILGASGTRQYF	TGTGCCAGTAGTATCCTAGGGGCTAGCGGGACAAGGCAGTACTTC
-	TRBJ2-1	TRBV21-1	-	CASSNPHTGGSYNEQFF	TGTGCCAGCAGCAACCCCCACACGGGTGGCTCCTACAATGAGCAGTTCTTC
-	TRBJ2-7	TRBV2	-	CASSGGLPNEQYF	TGTGCCAGCAGTGGGGGACTCCCGAACGAGCAGTACTTC
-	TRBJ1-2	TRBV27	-	CASGKGGAYGYTF	TGTGCCAGCGGGAAGGGGGGAGCCTATGGCTACACCTTC
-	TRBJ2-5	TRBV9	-	CASSPTGTEETQYF	TGTGCCAGCAGCCCGACGGGGACTGAAGAGACCCAGTACTTC
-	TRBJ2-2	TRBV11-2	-	CASSFRLVNTGELFF	TGTGCCAGCAGCTTTCGACTTGTGAACACCGGGGAGCTGTTTTTT
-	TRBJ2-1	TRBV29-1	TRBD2	CSVSSGGQNEQFF	TGCAGCGTATCTAGCGGGGGCCAAAATGAGCAGTTCTTC
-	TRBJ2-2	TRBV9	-	CASSVLANTGELFF	TGTGCCAGCAGCGTACTGGCGAACACCGGGGAGCTGTTTTTT
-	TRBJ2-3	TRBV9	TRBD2	CASSLHGTSGGNTQYF	TGTGCCAGCAGCCTACACGGGACTAGCGGGGGTAATACGCAGTATTTT
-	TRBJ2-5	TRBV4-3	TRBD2	CASSRNLAGGRETQYF	TGCGCCAGCAGCCGGAACCTAGCGGGGGGCCGGGAGACCCAGTACTTC
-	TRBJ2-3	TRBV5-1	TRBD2	CASSLALAAYTDTQYF	TGCGCCAGCAGCTTGGCGCTAGCGGCCTACACAGATACGCAGTATTTT
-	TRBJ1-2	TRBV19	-	CASSINVNYGYTF	TGTGCCAGTAGTATAAACGTGAACTATGGCTACACCTTC
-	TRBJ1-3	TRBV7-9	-	CASSLSTGTGSGNTIYF	TGTGCCAGCAGCTTAAGTACGGGCACGGGGTCTGGAAACACCATATATTTT
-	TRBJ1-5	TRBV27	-	CATSGRNRNQPQHF	TGTGCCACCTCGGGCAGGAACCGGAATCAGCCCCAGCATTTT
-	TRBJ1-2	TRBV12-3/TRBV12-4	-	CASSLSRVYGYTF	TGTGCCAGCAGTTTAAGCAGGGTCTATGGCTACACCTTC
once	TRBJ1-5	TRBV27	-	CASSFFWDGNQPQHF	TGTGCCAGCAGTTTTTTTTGGGATGGCAATCAGCCCCAGCATTTT
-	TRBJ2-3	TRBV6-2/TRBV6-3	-	CASSDDFSGTDTQYF	TGTGCCAGCAGCGACGACTTCAGTGGAACAGATACGCAGTATTTT
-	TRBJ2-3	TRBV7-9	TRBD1	CASSLGWLTGGADTQYF	TGTGCCAGCAGCTTAGGATGGCTCACAGGGGGCGCGGATACGCAGTATTTT
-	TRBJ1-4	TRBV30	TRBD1	CAWIGQGNEKLFF	TGTGCCTGGATTGGACAGGGGAATGAAAAACTGTTTTTT
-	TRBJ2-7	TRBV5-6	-	CASSYQGPRGYEQYF	TGTGCCAGCAGCTACCAGGGGCCCCGAGGTTACGAGCAGTACTTC
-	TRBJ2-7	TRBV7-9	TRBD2	CASSRTSGSSYEQYF	TGTGCCAGCAGCAGGACTAGCGGCAGCTCCTACGAGCAGTACTTC
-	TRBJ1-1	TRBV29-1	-	CSVEDLGRMNTEAFF	TGCAGCGTTGAAGATTTAGGCAGGATGAACACTGAAGCTTTCTTT
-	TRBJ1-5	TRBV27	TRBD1	CASRALTGGVNQPQHF	TGTGCCAGCAGGGCCCTGACAGGGGGCGTCAATCAGCCCCAGCATTTT
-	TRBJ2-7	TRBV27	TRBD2	CASRVRGTSGTYEQYF	TGTGCCAGCAGAGTACGCGGGACTAGCGGTACCTACGAGCAGTACTTC
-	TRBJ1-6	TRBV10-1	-	CASSESVGISPLHF	TGCGCCAGCAGTGAGTCCGTGGGGATTTCACCCCTCCACTTT
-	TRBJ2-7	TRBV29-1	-	CSVEDQAAYEQYF	TGCAGCGTTGAAGATCAAGCGGCCTACGAGCAGTACTTC
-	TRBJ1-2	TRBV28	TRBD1	CASIGQGYGYTF	TGTGCCAGCATCGGACAGGGGTATGGCTACACCTTC
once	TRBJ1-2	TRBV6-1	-	CASSEWQGNYGYTF	TGTGCCAGCAGTGAATGGCAGGGGAACTATGGCTACACCTTC
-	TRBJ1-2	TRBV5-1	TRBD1	CASRGLTGTGVGYTF	TGCGCCAGCAGGGGACTCACCGGGACAGGGGTTGGCTACACCTTC
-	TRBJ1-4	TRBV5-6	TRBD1	CASSLDRGQIATNEKLFF	TGTGCCAGCAGCTTGGACAGGGGGCAGATCGCAACTAATGAAAAACTGTTTTTT
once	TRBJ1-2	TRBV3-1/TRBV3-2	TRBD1	CASSQTDRDGNGYTF	TGTGCCAGCAGCCAGACGGACAGGGATGGTAATGGCTACACCTTC
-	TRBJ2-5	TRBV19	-	CASSIGPGSVETQYF	TGTGCCAGTAGTATCGGCCCCGGGAGCGTAGAGACCCAGTACTTC
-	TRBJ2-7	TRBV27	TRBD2	CASSSGTSGTGSYEQYF	TGTGCCAGCAGTTCGGGGACTAGCGGGACCGGCTCCTACGAGCAGTACTTC
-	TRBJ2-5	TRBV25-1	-	CASTSGYQETQYF	TGTGCCAGCACCAGTGGGTACCAAGAGACCCAGTACTTC
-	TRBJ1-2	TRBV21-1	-	CASSNPVHLYGYTF	TGTGCCAGCAGCAACCCGGTCCACCTCTATGGCTACACCTTC
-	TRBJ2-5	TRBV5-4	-	CASSLDQGRGETQYF	TGTGCCAGCAGCTTGGACCAGGGGAGGGGCGAGACCCAGTACTTC
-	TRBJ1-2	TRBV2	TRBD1	CASSGGQVDYGYTF	TGTGCCAGCAGTGGAGGACAGGTGGACTATGGCTACACCTTC
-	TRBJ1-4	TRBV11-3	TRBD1	CASSLRTGPNEKLFF	TGTGCCAGCAGCCTACGGACAGGGCCTAATGAAAAACTGTTTTTT
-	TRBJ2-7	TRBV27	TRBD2	CASSLSKSGRAGEQYF	TGTGCCAGCAGTTTATCTAAGAGCGGGAGGGCTGGCGAGCAGTACTTC
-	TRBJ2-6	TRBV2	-	CASSDEDRFSGANVLTF	TGTGCCAGCAGTGACGAGGACAGATTCTCTGGGGCCAACGTCCTGACTTTC
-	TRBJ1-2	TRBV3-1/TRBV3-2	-	CASSRVSGNGYTF	TGTGCCAGCAGCCGAGTTTCGGGAAATGGCTACACCTTC
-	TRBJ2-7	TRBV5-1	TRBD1	CASSWTGYYEQYF	TGCGCCAGCAGCTGGACAGGCTACTACGAGCAGTACTTC
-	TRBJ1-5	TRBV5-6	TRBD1	CASSMVGGEDQPQHF	TGTGCCAGCAGTATGGTAGGGGGCGAGGATCAGCCCCAGCATTTT
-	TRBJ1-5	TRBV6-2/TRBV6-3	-	CASSNGPGSSNQPQHF	TGTGCCAGCAGCAACGGCCCAGGGTCGAGCAATCAGCCCCAGCATTTT
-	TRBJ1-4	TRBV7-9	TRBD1	CASSLGQGMANEKLFF	TGTGCCAGCAGCTTAGGACAGGGGATGGCTAATGAAAAACTGTTTTTT
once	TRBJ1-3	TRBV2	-	CASSVMSSGNTIYF	TGTGCCAGCAGTGTGATGAGCTCTGGAAACACCATATATTTT
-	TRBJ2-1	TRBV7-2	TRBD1	CASSLQGVVYNEQFF	TGTGCCAGCAGCTTGCAGGGGGTAGTCTACAATGAGCAGTTCTTC
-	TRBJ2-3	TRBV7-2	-	CASSHRQGTDTQYF	TGTGCCAGCAGTCATAGGCAGGGCACAGATACGCAGTATTTT
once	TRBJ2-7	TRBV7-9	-	CASSTRPDEQYF	TGTGCCAGCAGCACTCGACCCGACGAGCAGTACTTC
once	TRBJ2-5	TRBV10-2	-	CASTGTTETQYF	TGCGCCAGCACCGGGACAACAGAGACCCAGTACTTC
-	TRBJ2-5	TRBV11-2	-	CASSPGQWGVETQYF	TGTGCCAGCAGTCCCGGACAGTGGGGGGTTGAGACCCAGTACTTC
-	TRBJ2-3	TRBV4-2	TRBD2	CASSQPTQLAGSTDTQYF	TGTGCCAGCAGCCAACCTACGCAATTAGCGGGGAGCACAGATACGCAGTATTTT
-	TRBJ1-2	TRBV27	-	CASSLSRRVENYGYTF	TGTGCCAGCAGTTTAAGTAGGAGGGTAGAAAACTATGGCTACACCTTC